This T cell receptor (beta chain) was recorded in a study of molecular identifiers for immune sequencing clone quantification. About the research overall: Four of five splits of RNA from approximately 22,000 or 94,000 naive CD8 cells were sequenced in replicates.

Researchers sorted naive CD8 T cells as cells that were CD8+CD4-CCR7+CD45RA+. Overall study findings and caveats: In CMV-specific effectors, clones above 20 copies held over 97% of molecules; naive, under 1%.

Trimming took 1 base from V and 2 from J, leaving 17 bases between them. Germline V gene lookup returns CDR1 SGHTS and CDR2 YDEGEE. The CDR3 extends over 17 amino acids. This clonotype was seen repeatedly, ten times or more. Its antigen remains unknown. Methods described previously, with TCR primers listed, were used for bulk TCR libraries. TCRdb itself ran the PCR reads through MiXCR, one entry per CDR3 protein. The profile shows 300,000 to 350,000 distinct CDR3 sequences, about a fifth of them singletons. This clonotype was sampled from a human donor in good health. Some libraries in this study had Jurkat cell RNA spiked in. Material for sequencing was naive CD8+ T cells from blood, with Jurkat cell RNA spiked in. The subset denotes: FACS-sorted CD8+CD4-CCR7+CD45RA+ naive T cells. The J gene is TRBJ2-3, the V gene TRBV5-8; D tentatively fits TRBD1 or TRBD2 (5 bases each). The CDR3 is CASSLIGTPTNTDTQYF. The CDR3, as DNA: TGTGCCAGCAGCTTGATTGGGACGCCCACCAACACAGATACGCAGTATTTT. Full variable domain (remainder filled in from reference TRBV5-8 and TRBJ2-3): EAGVTQSPTHLIKTRGQQATLRCSPISGHTSVYWYQQALGLGLQFLLWYDEGEERNRGNFPPRFSGRQFPNYSSELNVNALELEDSALYLCASSLIGTPTNTDTQYFGPGTRLTVL.